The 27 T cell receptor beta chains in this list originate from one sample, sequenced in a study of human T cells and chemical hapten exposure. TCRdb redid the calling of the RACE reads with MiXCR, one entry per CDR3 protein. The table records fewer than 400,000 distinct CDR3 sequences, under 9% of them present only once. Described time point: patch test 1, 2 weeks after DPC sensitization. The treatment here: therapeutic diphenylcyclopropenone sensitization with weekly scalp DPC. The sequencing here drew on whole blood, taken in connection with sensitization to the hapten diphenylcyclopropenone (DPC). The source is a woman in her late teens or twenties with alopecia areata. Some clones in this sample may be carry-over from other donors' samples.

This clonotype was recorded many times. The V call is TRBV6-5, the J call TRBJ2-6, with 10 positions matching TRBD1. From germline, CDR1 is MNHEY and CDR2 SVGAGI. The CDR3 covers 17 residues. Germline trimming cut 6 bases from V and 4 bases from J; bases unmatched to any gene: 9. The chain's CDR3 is CASSWDRGIAGANVLTF. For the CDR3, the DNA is TGTGCCAGCAGCTGGGACAGGGGTATTGCAGGGGCCAACGTCCTGACTTTC.

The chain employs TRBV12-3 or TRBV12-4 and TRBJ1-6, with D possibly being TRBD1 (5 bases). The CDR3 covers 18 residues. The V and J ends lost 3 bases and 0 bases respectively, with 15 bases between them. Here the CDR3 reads CASSLDLRGTSYNSPLHF. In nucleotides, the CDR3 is TGTGCCAGCAGTTTGGACCTCCGGGGGACCTCCTATAATTCACCCCTCCACTTT.

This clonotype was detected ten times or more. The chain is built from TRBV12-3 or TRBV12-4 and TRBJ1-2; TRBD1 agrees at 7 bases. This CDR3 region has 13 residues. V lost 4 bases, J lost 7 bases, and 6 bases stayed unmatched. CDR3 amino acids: CASSSQTGSGYTF. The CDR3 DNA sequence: TGTGCCAGCAGTTCTCAGACAGGGAGTGGCTACACCTTC.

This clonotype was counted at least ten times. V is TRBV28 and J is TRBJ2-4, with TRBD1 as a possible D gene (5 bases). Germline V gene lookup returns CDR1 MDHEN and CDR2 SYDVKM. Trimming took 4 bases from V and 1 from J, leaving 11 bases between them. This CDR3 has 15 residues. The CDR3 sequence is CASSSQERAKNIQYF. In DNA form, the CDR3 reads TGTGCCAGCAGTTCACAGGAGAGGGCCAAAAACATTCAGTACTTC. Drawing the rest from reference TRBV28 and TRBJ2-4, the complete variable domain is DVKVTQSSRYLVKRTGEKVFLECVQDMDHENMFWYRQDPGLGLRLIYFSYDVKMKEKGDIPEGYSVSREKKERFSLILESASTNQTSMYLCASSSQERAKNIQYFGAGTRLSVL.

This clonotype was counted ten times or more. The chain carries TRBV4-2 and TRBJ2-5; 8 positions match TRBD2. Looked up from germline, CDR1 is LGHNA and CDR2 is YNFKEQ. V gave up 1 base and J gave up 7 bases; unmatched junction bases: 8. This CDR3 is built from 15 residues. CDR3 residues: CASSQGAGDDGTQYF. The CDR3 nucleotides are TGTGCCAGCAGCCAAGGAGCGGGGGACGATGGGACCCAGTACTTC.

The CDR3 nucleotides read TGTGCCAGCACCCCCTATATGGACCAGCCCCAGCATTTT. Translation: CASTPYMDQPQHF. The chain joins TRBV2 to TRBJ1-5; D is uncertain. The germline V gene encodes CDR1 SNHLY and CDR2 FYNNEI. Trimming shortened V by 7 bases and J by 7 bases, and 14 bases separated the two germline ends. This CDR3 spans 13 amino acids.

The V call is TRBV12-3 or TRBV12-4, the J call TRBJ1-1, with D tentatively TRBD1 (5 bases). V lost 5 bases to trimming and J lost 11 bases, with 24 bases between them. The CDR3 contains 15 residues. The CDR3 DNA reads TGTGCCAGCAGTCGACCGGGACCGCAAAGTACAGGTGCTTTCTTT. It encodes CASSRPGPQSTGAFF.

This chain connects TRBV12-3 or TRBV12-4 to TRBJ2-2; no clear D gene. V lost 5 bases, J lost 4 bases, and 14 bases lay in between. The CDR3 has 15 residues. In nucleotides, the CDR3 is TGTGCCAGCAGTAAAAACGGCCCCGGCACCGGGGAGCTGTTTTTT. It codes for CASSKNGPGTGELFF.

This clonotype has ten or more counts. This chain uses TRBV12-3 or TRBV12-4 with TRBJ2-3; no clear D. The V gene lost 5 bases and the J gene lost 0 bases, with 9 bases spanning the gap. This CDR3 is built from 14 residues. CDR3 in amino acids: CASSPPSSTDTQYF. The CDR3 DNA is TGTGCCAGCAGTCCACCTTCTAGCACAGATACGCAGTATTTT.

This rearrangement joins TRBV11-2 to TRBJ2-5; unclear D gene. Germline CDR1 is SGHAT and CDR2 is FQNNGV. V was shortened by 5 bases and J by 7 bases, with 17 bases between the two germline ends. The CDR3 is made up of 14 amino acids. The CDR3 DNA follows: TGTGCCAGCAGCCCGGGCCCCCCCGATCGGACCCAGTACTTC. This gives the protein CASSPGPPDRTQYF.

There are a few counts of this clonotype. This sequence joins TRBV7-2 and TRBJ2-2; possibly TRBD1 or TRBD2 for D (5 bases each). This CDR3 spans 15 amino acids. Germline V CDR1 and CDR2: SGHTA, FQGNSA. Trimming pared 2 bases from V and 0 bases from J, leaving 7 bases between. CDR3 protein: CASSLKGPNTGELFF. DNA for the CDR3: TGTGCCAGCAGCTTAAAGGGACCGAACACCGGGGAGCTGTTTTTT.

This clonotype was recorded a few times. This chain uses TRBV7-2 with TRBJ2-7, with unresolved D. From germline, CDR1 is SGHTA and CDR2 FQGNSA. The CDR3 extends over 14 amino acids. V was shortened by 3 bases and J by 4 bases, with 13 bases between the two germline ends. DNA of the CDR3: TGTGCCAGCAGCTTGGAGCCGGTGGTATACGAGCAGTACTTC. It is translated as CASSLEPVVYEQYF.

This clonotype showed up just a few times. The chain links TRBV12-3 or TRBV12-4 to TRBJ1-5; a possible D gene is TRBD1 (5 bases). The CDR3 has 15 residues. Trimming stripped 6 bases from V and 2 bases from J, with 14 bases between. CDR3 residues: CASSRRGDGNQPQHF. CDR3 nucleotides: TGTGCCAGCAGCAGAAGAGGGGATGGCAATCAGCCCCAGCATTTT.

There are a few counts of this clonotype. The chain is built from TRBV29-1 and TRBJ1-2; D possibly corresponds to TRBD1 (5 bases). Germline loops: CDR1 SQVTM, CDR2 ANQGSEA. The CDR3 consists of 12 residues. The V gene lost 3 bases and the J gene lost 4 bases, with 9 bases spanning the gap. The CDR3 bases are TGCAGCGTTGAGGAGGGACTCTATGGCTACACCTTC. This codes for CSVEEGLYGYTF.

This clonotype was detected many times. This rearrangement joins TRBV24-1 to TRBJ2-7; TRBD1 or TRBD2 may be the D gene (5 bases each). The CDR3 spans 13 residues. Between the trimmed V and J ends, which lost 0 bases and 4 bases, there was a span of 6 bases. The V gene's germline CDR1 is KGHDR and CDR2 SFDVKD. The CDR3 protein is CATSDLEGYEQYF. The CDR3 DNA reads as TGTGCCACCAGTGATTTGGAGGGGTACGAGCAGTACTTC.

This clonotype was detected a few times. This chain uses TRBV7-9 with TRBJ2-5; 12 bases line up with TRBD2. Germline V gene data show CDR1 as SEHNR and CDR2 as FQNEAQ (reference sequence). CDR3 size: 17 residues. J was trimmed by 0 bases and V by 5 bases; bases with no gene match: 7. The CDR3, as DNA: TGTGCCAGCAGCCCGGGTCTAGCGGGGGGGAACCAAGAGACCCAGTACTTC. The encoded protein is CASSPGLAGGNQETQYF.

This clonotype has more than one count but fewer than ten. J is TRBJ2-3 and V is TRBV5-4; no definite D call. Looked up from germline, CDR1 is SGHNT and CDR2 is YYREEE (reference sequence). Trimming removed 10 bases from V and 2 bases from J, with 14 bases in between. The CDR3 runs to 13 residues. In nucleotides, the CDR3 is TGTGCCTACGATGGTGGGGTCACAGATACGCAGTATTTT. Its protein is CAYDGGVTDTQYF. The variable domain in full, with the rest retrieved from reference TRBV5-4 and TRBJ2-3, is ETGVTQSPTHLIKTRGQQVTLRCSSQSGHNTVSWYQQALGQGPQFIFQYYREEENGRGNFPPRFSGLQFPNYSSELNVNALELDDSALYLCAYDGGVTDTQYFGPGTRLTVL.

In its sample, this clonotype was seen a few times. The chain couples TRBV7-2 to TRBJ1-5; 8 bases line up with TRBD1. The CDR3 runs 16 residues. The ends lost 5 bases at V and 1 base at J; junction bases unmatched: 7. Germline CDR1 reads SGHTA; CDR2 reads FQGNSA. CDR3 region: CASSINGQGSNQPQHF. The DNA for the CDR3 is TGTGCCAGCAGCATCAACGGACAGGGAAGCAATCAGCCCCAGCATTTT.

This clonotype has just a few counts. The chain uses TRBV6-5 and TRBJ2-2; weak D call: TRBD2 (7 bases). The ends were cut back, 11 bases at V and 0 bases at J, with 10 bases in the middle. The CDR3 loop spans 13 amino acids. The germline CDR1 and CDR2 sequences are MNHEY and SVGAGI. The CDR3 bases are TGTGCCGGGGGGGCAACGAACACCGGGGAGCTGTTTTTT. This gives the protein CAGGATNTGELFF.

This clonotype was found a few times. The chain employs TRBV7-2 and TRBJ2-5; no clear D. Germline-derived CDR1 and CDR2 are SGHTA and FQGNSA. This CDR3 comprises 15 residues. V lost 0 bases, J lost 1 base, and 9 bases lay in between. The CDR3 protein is CASSLAGWVQETQYF. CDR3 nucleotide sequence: TGTGCCAGCAGCTTAGCGGGATGGGTCCAAGAGACCCAGTACTTC. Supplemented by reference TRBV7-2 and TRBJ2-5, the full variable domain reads GAGVSQSPSNKVTEKGKDVELRCDPISGHTALYWYRQSLGQGLEFLIYFQGNSAPDKSGLPSDRFSAERTGGSVSTLTIQRTQQEDSAVYLCASSLAGWVQETQYFGPGTRLLVL.

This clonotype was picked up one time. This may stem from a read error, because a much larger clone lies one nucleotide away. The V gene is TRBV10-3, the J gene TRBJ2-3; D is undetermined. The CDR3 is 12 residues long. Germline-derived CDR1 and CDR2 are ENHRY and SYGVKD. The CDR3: CAIRSSTETQYF. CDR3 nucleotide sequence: TGTGCCATCAGAAGTAGCACAGAAACGCAGTATTTT.

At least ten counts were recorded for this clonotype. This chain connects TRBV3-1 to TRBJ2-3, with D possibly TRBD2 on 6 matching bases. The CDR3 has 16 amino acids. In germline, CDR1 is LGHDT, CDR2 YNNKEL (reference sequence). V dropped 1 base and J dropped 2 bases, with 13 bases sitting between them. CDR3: CASSQGRRAFTDTQYF. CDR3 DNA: TGTGCCAGCAGCCAAGGGAGGAGGGCGTTCACAGATACGCAGTATTTT.

CDR3 region: CASTEGAPVGYTF. CDR3 in DNA: TGTGCCAGTACAGAGGGGGCACCGGTTGGCTACACCTTC. The V gene is TRBV19, the J gene TRBJ1-2; 7 nucleotides line up with TRBD1. This CDR3 contains 13 residues. CDR1 is LNHDA and CDR2 is SQIVND in the germline V gene (reference sequence). V lost 7 bases, J lost 7 bases, and 9 bases stayed unmatched.

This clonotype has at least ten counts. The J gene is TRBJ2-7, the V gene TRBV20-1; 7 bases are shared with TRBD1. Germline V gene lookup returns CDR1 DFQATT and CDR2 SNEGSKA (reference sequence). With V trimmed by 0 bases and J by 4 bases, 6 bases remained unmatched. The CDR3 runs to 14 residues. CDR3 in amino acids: CSARDLGQQYEQYF. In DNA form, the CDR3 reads TGCAGTGCTAGAGATCTGGGACAGCAATACGAGCAGTACTTC.

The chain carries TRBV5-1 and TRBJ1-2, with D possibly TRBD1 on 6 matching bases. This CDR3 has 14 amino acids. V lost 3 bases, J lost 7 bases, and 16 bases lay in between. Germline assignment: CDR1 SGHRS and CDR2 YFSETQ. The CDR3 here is CASSYTGSGSGYTF. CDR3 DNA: TGCGCCAGCAGCTATACAGGGTCCGGGAGTGGCTACACCTTC.

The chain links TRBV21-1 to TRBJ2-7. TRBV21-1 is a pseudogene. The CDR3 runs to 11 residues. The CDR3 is CASSKTNEQYF. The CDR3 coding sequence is TGTGCCAGCAGCAAAACTAACGAGCAGTACTTC.

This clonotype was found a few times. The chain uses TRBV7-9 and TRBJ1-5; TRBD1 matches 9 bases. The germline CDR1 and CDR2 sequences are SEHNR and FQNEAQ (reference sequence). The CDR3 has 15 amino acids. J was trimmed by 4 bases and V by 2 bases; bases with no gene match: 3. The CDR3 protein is CASSLRQGENQPQHF. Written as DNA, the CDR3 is TGTGCCAGCAGCTTAAGACAGGGGGAGAATCAGCCCCAGCATTTT.